This is a list of T cell receptor beta chains from one sample in a study of response to subunit inactivated influenza vaccine. TCRdb analysed the RT-PCR reads with MiXCR anew, one entry per CDR3 protein. The sample carries 500,000 to 600,000 distinct CDR3 sequences, 16% recorded once. Sequencing was performed on CD4+ T cells sorted from PBMCs, taken about 23 months after vaccination. Receptors originate from a man between 50 and 69 years old who received an inactivated influenza vaccine. The CDR3 runs from the conserved cysteine through the conserved F or W.

j_gene	v_gene	CDR3aa
TRBJ2-5	TRBV11-3	CASSQGTDKRGETQYF
TRBJ2-2	TRBV5-1	CASSSGTVYTGELFF
TRBJ2-1	TRBV11-2	CASSLGPSSYNEQFF
TRBJ1-4	TRBV7-9	CASGDRLWELFF
TRBJ2-3	TRBV6-1	CASSPRRGGSTDTQYF
TRBJ1-5	TRBV10-3	CAISESLGTGQPQHF
TRBJ1-5	TRBV6-6	CASQGQGNQPQHF
TRBJ2-5	TRBV20-1	CSANPDRGAQETQYF
TRBJ2-1	TRBV20-1	CSARDQRYNEQFF
TRBJ2-5	TRBV7-8	CASSLSEGAVTQYF
TRBJ2-7	TRBV7-2	CASSPRQGKTYEQYF
TRBJ1-2	TRBV3-1	CASSQDPRGAYGYTF
TRBJ2-7	TRBV7-2	CASSLRMTGAYEQYF
TRBJ1-4	TRBV5-1	CASSPPRGTVHEKLFF
TRBJ2-7	TRBV10-3	CAISESYRGFEQYF
TRBJ2-5	TRBV7-2	CASSSPSRAVGTQYF
TRBJ2-1	TRBV5-1	CASSLGPLAGGLRGEQFF
TRBJ1-4	TRBV4-1	CASSRTEGEKLFF
TRBJ2-1	TRBV3-1	CASSQGPTGGGVNEQFF
TRBJ2-7	TRBV2	CASSYTGGVSYEQYF
TRBJ2-3	TRBV28	CASSGQLSTDTQYF
TRBJ2-7	TRBV15	CATSRDRTYEQYF
TRBJ2-3	TRBV7-9	CASSAPGTITDTQYF
TRBJ2-7	TRBV20-1	CSARVPLAGAYEQYF
TRBJ2-3	TRBV7-2	CASSLGDLRGLNTQYF
TRBJ2-3	TRBV11-2	CASSLVTQGTDTQYF
TRBJ1-5	TRBV20-1	CSATWERQPQHF
TRBJ2-5	TRBV11-1	CASSLMGQLETQYF
TRBJ2-2	TRBV28	CASSSLLDRGFLFF
TRBJ1-1	TRBV6-1	CASSDPGFIFEAFF
TRBJ2-7	TRBV19	CASSITRGMSAYEQYF
TRBJ2-7	TRBV4-1	CASSQDFPGGSREQYF
TRBJ2-5	TRBV4-2	CASSQDVVGGAQETQYF
TRBJ1-3	TRBV7-9	CASSLPDSSGNTIYF
TRBJ2-1	TRBV7-2	CASSKGQGGYNEQFF
TRBJ2-7	TRBV12-3/TRBV12-4	CASSYPRGGEQYF
TRBJ2-1	TRBV5-1	CASSSLGQGANNEQFF
TRBJ2-6	TRBV4-2	CASSQGPQGAGANVLTF
TRBJ2-5	TRBV3-1	CASSHGGGFEVGETQYF
TRBJ1-1	TRBV19	CASTYVHRGEAFF
TRBJ2-7	TRBV20-1	CSAIDRHPYEQYF